Listed below are T cell receptor beta chains from one sample, sequenced in a study of cytomegalovirus exposure and HLA in healthy donors. Clones were sequenced by immunoSEQ multiplex PCR, and TCRdb holds only the in-frame ones, with some missing. With 80,000 to 95,000 clones in the sample, the ten largest clones hold about 1%. Sequences were obtained from PBMCs. The receptor set was obtained from a woman aged 25 to 39 in good health and CMV-seronegative. Both conserved end residues are part of each CDR3. The D gene is left open where the match is weak.

J,V,D,DNA,CDR3
TRBJ2-1,TRBV19,.,TGCCCCGAGGCTTTCGACAATGAGCAGTTCTTC,CPEAFDNEQFF
TRBJ1-2,TRBV5-1,TRBD1,TGCGCCAGCAGCGAGCCACAGGGGACAGGCTACACCTTC,CASSEPQGTGYTF
TRBJ2-1,TRBV15,.,TGTGCCACCAGCAGAGAACGGACAGCCATGAATGAGCAGTTCTTC,CATSRERTAMNEQFF
TRBJ2-5,TRBV10-3,.,TGTGCCATCAGTGAGTTTGAGAGGGCGGGGGAGACCCAGTACTTC,CAISEFERAGETQYF
TRBJ2-2,TRBV15,.,TGTGCCACCAGCAGTCCTCCAGGGGGGCACACCGGGGAGCTGTTTTTT,CATSSPPGGHTGELFF
TRBJ2-7,TRBV7-6,.,TGTGCCAGCAGCTTAGGGGGGGTCGGTTACGAGCAGTACTTC,CASSLGGVGYEQYF
TRBJ2-3,TRBV5-1,.,TGCGCCAGCAGCTTGGCCCTCTCCTACACAGATACGCAGTATTTT,CASSLALSYTDTQYF
TRBJ2-1,TRBV15,TRBD2,TGTGCCACCAGCAGAGATCGGGCTAGCGGGGGGTATGAGCAGTTCTTC,CATSRDRASGGYEQFF
TRBJ2-5,TRBV6-5,.,TGTGCCAGCAAAGTACTAGCTACCCCTGGGGAGACCCAGTACTTC,CASKVLATPGETQYF
TRBJ1-4,TRBV18,.,TGTGCCAGCTCACCAGTAGCAGGGGCTAATGAAAAACTGTTTTTT,CASSPVAGANEKLFF
TRBJ2-5,TRBV12-5,.,TGTGCTAGTGGTTTCTTTAACGGGGAGACCCAGTACTTC,CASGFFNGETQYF
TRBJ2-6,TRBV5-6,.,TGTGCCAGCAGCTTCATCGGTACGGGGTCTGGGGCCAACGTCCTGACTTTC,CASSFIGTGSGANVLTF
TRBJ1-1,TRBV11-1,TRBD1,TGTGCCAGCAGCTTAGAGGGACAGGGCAACACTGAAGCTTTCTTT,CASSLEGQGNTEAFF
TRBJ2-4,TRBV18,TRBD1,TGTGCCAGCTCACCGGACAGGACCCTCTGGATTGGAAACATTCAGTACTTC,CASSPDRTLWIGNIQYF
TRBJ2-1,TRBV14,TRBD2,TGTGCCAGCAGCGAGACCGGGACTAGCATAAACAATGAGCAGTTCTTC,CASSETGTSINNEQFF
TRBJ2-1,TRBV5-5,TRBD2,TGTGCCAGCAGCTTGGGAGCGGGAGGGTCCGACAATGAGCAGTTCTTC,CASSLGAGGSDNEQFF
TRBJ1-2,TRBV19,TRBD1,TGTGCCAGTAGTACCAGGACAGGGGGCCACTTGGGATGGAACTATGGCTACACCTTC,CASSTRTGGHLGWNYGYTF
TRBJ2-7,TRBV5-1,.,TGCGCCAGCAGCCCTTCCGGGGCAGGGGTGTACGAGCAGTACTTC,CASSPSGAGVYEQYF
TRBJ1-2,TRBV18,.,TGTGCCAGCTCACCGGACAGTGCGGGCTATGGCTACACCTTC,CASSPDSAGYGYTF
TRBJ2-1,TRBV7-8,.,TGTGCCAGCAGCTCCCATGACAGTCCCTACAATGAGCAGTTCTTC,CASSSHDSPYNEQFF
TRBJ1-4,TRBV6-5,.,TGTGCCAGCAGTTACGGAGGAGGACTGCAGGAAAAACTGTTTTTT,CASSYGGGLQEKLFF
TRBJ1-6,TRBV6-5,TRBD1,TGTGCCAGCAGTTATGGACAGGGAGGAGGATCACCCCTCCACTTT,CASSYGQGGGSPLHF
TRBJ1-1,TRBV5-6,.,TGTGCCAGCAGCTTGCAGGTTACTGAAGCTTTCTTT,CASSLQVTEAFF
TRBJ1-2,TRBV5-5,.,TGTGCCAGCAGCTTGGTTTCAGGGAACCAGGATGGCTACACCTTC,CASSLVSGNQDGYTF
TRBJ2-3,TRBV19,TRBD1,TGTGCCAGTAGTATTGGGGACAGGGGACCAGATACGCAGTATTTT,CASSIGDRGPDTQYF
TRBJ2-3,TRBV7-9,TRBD1,TGTGCCAGCAGCCTATGGGGTAGGACAGGATTCACAGATACGCAGTATTTT,CASSLWGRTGFTDTQYF
TRBJ1-1,TRBV15,TRBD1,TGTGCCACCAGCAGAGATAGGGACAGGTACACTGAAGCTTTCTTT,CATSRDRDRYTEAFF
TRBJ2-3,TRBV18,TRBD1,TGTGCCAGCTCCCGAGGACAGGGGGCAGATACGCAGTATTTT,CASSRGQGADTQYF
TRBJ2-7,TRBV6-6,.,TGTGCCAGCAGTTATGAGGGCAACGAGCAGTACTTC,CASSYEGNEQYF
TRBJ2-7,TRBV6-1,TRBD1,TGTGCCAGCTCCCGGGACAGAGAATACGAGCAGTACTTC,CASSRDREYEQYF
TRBJ2-1,TRBV7-8,TRBD2,TGTGCCAGCAGCCCCCTCGGGGCGGGGGGGCCGTCTCACAATGAGCAGTTCTTC,CASSPLGAGGPSHNEQFF
TRBJ1-4,TRBV5-1,TRBD1,TGCGCCAGCAGCTTTACAGGGGTAGAGAACGAAAAACTGTTTTTT,CASSFTGVENEKLFF
TRBJ1-1,TRBV7-2,.,TGTGCCAGCAGCCCCAGAACCCTGGCAGGGAGGACTGAAGCTTTCTTT,CASSPRTLAGRTEAFF
TRBJ1-6,TRBV5-4,.,TGTGCCAGCAGCCTGGACAGCTCCTATAATTCACCCCTCCACTTT,CASSLDSSYNSPLHF
TRBJ1-5,TRBV2,TRBD1,TGTGCCAGCACAGACAGGGTCGGACAGCCCCAGCATTTT,CASTDRVGQPQHF
TRBJ1-1,TRBV5-1,.,TGCGCCAGCAGCTTGGAGGGGATCACTGAAGCTTTCTTT,CASSLEGITEAFF
TRBJ2-7,TRBV5-4,.,TGTGCCAGCAGCGTGCAAGGCGGAATGACCTACGAGCAGTACTTC,CASSVQGGMTYEQYF
TRBJ2-6,TRBV19,.,TGTGCCAGTAGGGGCGGGCCAACTGGGGCCAACGTCCTGACTTTC,CASRGGPTGANVLTF
TRBJ2-3,TRBV10-3,TRBD2,TGTGCCATCAGTCAGGGACTAGCGGGAGGCCCAGGTACGCAGTATTTT,CAISQGLAGGPGTQYF
TRBJ1-2,TRBV19,TRBD1,TGTGCCAGTACAGACGTTCCCACAGGGGGCGATAACTATGGCTACACCTTC,CASTDVPTGGDNYGYTF
TRBJ1-4,TRBV4-2,TRBD1,TGTGCCAGCAGCCAAGAGACCGGGACAGGGGGCGAAAAACTGTTTTTT,CASSQETGTGGEKLFF
TRBJ2-1,TRBV11-2,TRBD1,TGTGCCAGCAGCTCAGGACAGGGAGGCTACAATGAGCAGTTCTTC,CASSSGQGGYNEQFF
TRBJ1-1,TRBV5-1,.,TGCGCCAGCAGCTTGGGGACGCGGCAGGGAAACACTGAAGCTTTCTTT,CASSLGTRQGNTEAFF
TRBJ1-1,TRBV5-4,TRBD1,TGTGCCAGCAGCCCGACCGGACAGGGGGCCTCCCTGAACACTGAAGCTTTCTTT,CASSPTGQGASLNTEAFF
TRBJ2-7,TRBV30,.,TGTGCCTGGAGTGTAGAGGGCCTCTACGAGCAGTACTTC,CAWSVEGLYEQYF
TRBJ2-7,TRBV29-1,.,TGCAGCGTTTTCGGGAAGGGGGCCTACGAGCAGTACTTC,CSVFGKGAYEQYF